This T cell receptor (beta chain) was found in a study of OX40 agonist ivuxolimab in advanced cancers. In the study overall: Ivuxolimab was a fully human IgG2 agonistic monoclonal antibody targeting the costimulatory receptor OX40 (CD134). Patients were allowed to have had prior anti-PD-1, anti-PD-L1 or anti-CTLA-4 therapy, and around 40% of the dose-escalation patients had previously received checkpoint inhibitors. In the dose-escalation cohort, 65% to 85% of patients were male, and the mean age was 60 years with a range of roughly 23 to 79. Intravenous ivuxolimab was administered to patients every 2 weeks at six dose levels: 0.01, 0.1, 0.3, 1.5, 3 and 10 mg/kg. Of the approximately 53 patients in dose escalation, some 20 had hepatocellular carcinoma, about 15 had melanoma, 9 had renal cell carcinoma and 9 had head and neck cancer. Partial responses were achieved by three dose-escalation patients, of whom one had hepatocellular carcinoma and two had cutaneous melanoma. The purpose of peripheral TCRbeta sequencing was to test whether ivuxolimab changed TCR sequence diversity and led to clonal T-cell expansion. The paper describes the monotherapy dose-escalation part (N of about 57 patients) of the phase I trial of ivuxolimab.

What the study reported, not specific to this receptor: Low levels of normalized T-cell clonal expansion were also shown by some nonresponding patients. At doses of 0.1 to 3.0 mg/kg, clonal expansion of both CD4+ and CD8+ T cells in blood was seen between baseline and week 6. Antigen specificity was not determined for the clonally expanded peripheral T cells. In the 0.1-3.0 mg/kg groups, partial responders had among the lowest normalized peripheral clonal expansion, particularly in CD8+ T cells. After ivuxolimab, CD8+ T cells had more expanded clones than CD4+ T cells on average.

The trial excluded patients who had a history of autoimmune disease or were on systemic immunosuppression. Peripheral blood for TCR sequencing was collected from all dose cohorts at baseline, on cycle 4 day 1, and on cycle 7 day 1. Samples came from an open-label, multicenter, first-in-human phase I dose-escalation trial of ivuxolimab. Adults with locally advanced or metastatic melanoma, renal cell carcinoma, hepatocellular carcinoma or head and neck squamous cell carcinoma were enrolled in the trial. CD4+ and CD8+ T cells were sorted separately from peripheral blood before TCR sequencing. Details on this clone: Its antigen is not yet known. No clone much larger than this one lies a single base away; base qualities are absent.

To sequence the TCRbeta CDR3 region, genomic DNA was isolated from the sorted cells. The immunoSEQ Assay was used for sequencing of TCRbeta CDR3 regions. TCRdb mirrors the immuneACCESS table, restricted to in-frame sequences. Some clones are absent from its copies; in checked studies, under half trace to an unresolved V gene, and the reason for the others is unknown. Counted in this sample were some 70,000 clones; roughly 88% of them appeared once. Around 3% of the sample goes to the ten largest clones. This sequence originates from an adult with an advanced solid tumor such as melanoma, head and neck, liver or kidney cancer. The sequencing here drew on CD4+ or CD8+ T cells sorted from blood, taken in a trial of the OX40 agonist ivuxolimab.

The sequence in DNA is TGTGCCAGCAGCTTGTCTCACGGGGAGCAGTACTTC. Translated, this is CASSLSHGEQYF. The sequence joins TRBV5-8 to TRBJ2-7; the D gene cannot be resolved reliably. CDR1 SGHTS and CDR2 YDEGEE were looked up in the germline V gene. V gives up 1 base and J gives up 7 bases, and the segment between their germline ends measures 9 bases. The CDR3 goes from the cysteine to the phenylalanine over 12 residues. The DNA shown is the 36-base CDR3, in frame from base 1. Where the CDR3 stops, the reference TRBV5-8 and TRBJ2-7 genes take over; the full variable domain is EAGVTQSPTHLIKTRGQQATLRCSPISGHTSVYWYQQALGLGLQFLLWYDEGEERNRGNFPPRFSGRQFPNYSSELNVNALELEDSALYLCASSLSHGEQYFGPGTRLTVT.